Shown below are 12 T cell receptor beta chains from a single sample sequenced in a study of graft-versus-host responses after intestinal transplantation. Clones were sequenced by immunoSEQ multiplex PCR, and TCRdb holds only the in-frame ones, with some missing. The sample records 65,000 to 90,000 clones, roughly 90% being singletons. Antigen specificity for these receptors is unknown. Sequencing was performed on unstimulated CD8+ T cells sorted from spleen or lymph node cells, taken before transplant. The receptors derive from a human donor who was the organ donor for an intestinal transplant.

Written as DNA, the CDR3 is TGCGCCAGCAGCCCTACTCCCAGGCTTACAAACTATGGCTACACCTTC. Translating it yields CASSPTPRLTNYGYTF. J is TRBJ1-2 and V is TRBV5-1, with D hard to call. V lost 4 bases, J lost 2 bases, and 18 bases lay in between. Germline CDR1 SGHRS, CDR2 YFSETQ. The CDR3 totals 16 residues. The entire variable domain, with the rest obtained from reference TRBV5-1 and TRBJ1-2, is as follows: KAGVTQTPRYLIKTRGQQVTLSCSPISGHRSVSWYQQTPGQGLQFLFEYFSETQRNKGNFPGRFSGRQFSNSRSEMNVSTLELGDSALYLCASSPTPRLTNYGYTFGSGTRLTVV.

The CDR3 loop is CASSLGQSYEQYF. CDR3 bases: TGTGCCAGCAGCTTGGGACAGTCCTACGAGCAGTACTTC. The chain links TRBV5-4 to TRBJ2-7; TRBD1 is a possible D gene (5 bases). V was trimmed by 0 bases and J by 1 base, leaving 5 bases between them. The CDR3 covers 13 residues. Per the germline V gene, CDR1 is SGHNT and CDR2 is YYREEE (reference sequence).

This clone was seen a few times. The chain combines TRBV7-9 with TRBJ2-7; D not resolved. This CDR3 comprises 12 residues. V dropped 11 bases and J dropped 3 bases, with 14 bases sitting between them. Germline CDR1 and CDR2: SEHNR and FQNEAQ (reference sequence). The CDR3 spells CAVDPSSYEQYF. CDR3 coding DNA: TGTGCCGTCGACCCTTCTAGCTACGAGCAGTACTTC.

Comments on this clone: Within the sample, other DNA sequences also encode this same CDR3. This chain joins TRBV7-9 and TRBJ2-3; D ambiguous. The CDR3 is 12 residues long. CDR1 and CDR2 from the germline V gene are SEHNR and FQNEAQ (reference sequence). Trimming removed 1 base from V and 5 bases from J, with 4 bases in between. The CDR3 reads CASSLGLDTQYF. As DNA, the CDR3 is TGTGCCAGCAGCTTAGGGTTAGATACGCAGTATTTT.

The chain has TRBV5-1 and TRBJ2-3; D is perhaps TRBD1 (6 bases). Per the germline V gene, CDR1 is SGHRS and CDR2 is YFSETQ. The CDR3 contains 14 residues. Trimming pared 4 bases from V and 3 bases from J, leaving 12 bases between. The CDR3 DNA follows: TGCGCCAGCAGCCAGGGGTATTGGACAGATACGCAGTATTTT. Translated: CASSQGYWTDTQYF.

V is TRBV4-1 and J is TRBJ1-6; D gene ambiguous. V was trimmed by 1 base and J by 4 bases, leaving 14 bases between them. CDR1 and CDR2 from the germline V gene are MGHRA and YSYEKL. This CDR3 has 17 amino acids. CDR3 protein: CASSQGPRGGYNSPLHF. CDR3 DNA: TGCGCCAGCAGCCAAGGTCCCCGGGGAGGTTATAATTCACCCCTCCACTTT.

The chain couples TRBV6-1 to TRBJ1-1; TRBD1 matches 9 bases. The CDR3 is 14 amino acids. The germline gives CDR1 MNHNS, CDR2 SASEGT. V was clipped by 0 bases and J by 11 bases; unmatched bases: 7. DNA for the CDR3: TGTGCCAGCAGTGAAGCACACAGGGGGCTGATCGCTTTCTTT. This encodes CASSEAHRGLIAFF.

The rearrangement joins TRBV5-6 to TRBJ1-2; TRBD1 agrees at 9 bases. Germline-derived CDR1 and CDR2 are SGHDT and YYEEEE. V trimming: 2 bases; J trimming: 4 bases; junction bases outside the gene matches: 12. The CDR3 has 17 amino acids. The CDR3 bases are TGTGCCAGCAGCTTCACGGACAGGGGAGTAATAGGCTATGGCTACACCTTC. This translates into CASSFTDRGVIGYGYTF.

V is TRBV19 and J is TRBJ1-1, with D maybe TRBD1 (5 bases). The germline V gene encodes CDR1 LNHDA and CDR2 SQIVND (reference sequence). Trimming cost V 7 bases and J 6 bases, with 15 bases left between them. The CDR3 spans 13 residues. The CDR3 DNA reads TGTGCCAGTAACAACGGTGGGGACTCTGAAGCTTTCTTT. It translates to CASNNGGDSEAFF.

The V and J genes are TRBV25-1 and TRBJ1-2, with D perhaps matching TRBD1 (5 bases). V shed 5 bases and J shed 6 bases, with 7 bases lying between them. The CDR3 consists of 11 residues. Per the germline V gene, CDR1 is MGHDK and CDR2 is SYGVNS. CDR3 protein: CASSRGDGYTF. In DNA form, the CDR3 reads TGTGCCAGCAGTCGGGGCGATGGCTACACCTTC.

The J gene is TRBJ1-2, the V gene TRBV11-2, with D maybe TRBD1 (5 bases). V dropped 3 bases and J dropped 2 bases, with 13 bases sitting between them. Germline-derived CDR1 and CDR2 are SGHAT and FQNNGV. The CDR3 is 15 residues long. The CDR3 DNA follows: TGTGCCAGCAGCTTCCAGAGTCCAGGGAACTATGGCTACACCTTC. Amino acid sequence: CASSFQSPGNYGYTF.

A note on this clone: Other nucleotide sequences in the sample specify the same CDR3. This chain connects TRBV7-9 to TRBJ2-1, with D tentatively TRBD1 or TRBD2 (6 bases each). The CDR3 contains 16 residues. V was pared by 1 base and J by 0 bases, with 10 bases between. Germline values: CDR1 SEHNR, CDR2 FQNEAQ (reference sequence). The CDR3 loop is CASSLGLGGSYNEQFF. In DNA, the CDR3 is TGTGCCAGCAGCTTAGGACTAGGGGGCTCCTACAATGAGCAGTTCTTC.